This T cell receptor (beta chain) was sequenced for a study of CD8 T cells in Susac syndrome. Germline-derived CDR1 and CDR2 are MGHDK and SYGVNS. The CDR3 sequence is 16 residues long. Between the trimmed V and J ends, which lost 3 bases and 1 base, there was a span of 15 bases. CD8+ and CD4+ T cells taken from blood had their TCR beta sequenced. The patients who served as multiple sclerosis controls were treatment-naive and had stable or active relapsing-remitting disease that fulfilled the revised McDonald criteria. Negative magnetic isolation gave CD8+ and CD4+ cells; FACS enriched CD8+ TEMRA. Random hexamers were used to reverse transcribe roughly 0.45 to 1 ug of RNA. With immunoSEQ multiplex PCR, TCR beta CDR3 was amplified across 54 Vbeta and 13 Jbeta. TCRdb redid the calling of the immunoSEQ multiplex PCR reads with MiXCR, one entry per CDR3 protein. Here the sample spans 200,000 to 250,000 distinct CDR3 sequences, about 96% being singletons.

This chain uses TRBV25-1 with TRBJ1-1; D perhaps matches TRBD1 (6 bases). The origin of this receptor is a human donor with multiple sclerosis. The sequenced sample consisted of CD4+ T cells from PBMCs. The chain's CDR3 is CASSDSTGPGNTEAFF. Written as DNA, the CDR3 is TGTGCCAGCAGTGACAGTACAGGGCCGGGGAACACTGAAGCTTTCTTT.